This TCR beta chain was recorded in a study of T cell clones after liver transplantation. Across the whole study: A pre-transplant mixed lymphocyte reaction with TCRbeta sequencing defined graft-donor-reactive clones followed in post-transplant blood.

The assay was immunoSEQ multiplex PCR, and TCRdb's table has in-frame clones only and misses some. The table shows tens of thousands of clones, with about two thirds occurring only once. This clone counts as large. Germline loops: CDR1 LGHNA, CDR2 YNFKEQ. The V gene lost 2 bases and the J gene lost 6 bases, with 16 bases spanning the gap. This CDR3 comprises 15 residues. The source is a human donor who received a liver transplant. The rearrangement links TRBV4-2 to TRBJ1-2; unclear D gene. Sequences were derived from CD4+ T cells from blood, sampled before liver transplant. CDR3 in amino acids: CASSQSGWPPHGYTF. CDR3 bases: TGTGCCAGCAGCCAATCGGGATGGCCCCCGCATGGCTACACCTTC.